This TCR beta chain was profiled in a study of T-cell reconstitution after alpha-beta-depleted transplantation in children. The study's findings and limits: Where some patients showed high TCRbeta diversity at day 60, it came from recipient T cells and thymic progenitors that had survived.

CDR3 length: 14 amino acids. The germline V and J ends were trimmed by 4 bases and 2 bases, with 13 bases remaining between them. Germline assignment: CDR1 SGDLS and CDR2 YYNGEE. Unique molecular identifiers were incorporated into the prepared TCRbeta library. TCRdb used MiXCR to reprocess the PCR reads, holding one entry per CDR3 protein. The data show some 350,000 distinct CDR3 sequences, about a sixth seen once. This clonotype appeared once. The target antigen is unknown. The rearrangement joins TRBV9 to TRBJ2-7; no clear D gene. The starting material was PBMCs, mostly from graft donor cells, obtained 360 days after TCRalphabeta/CD19-depleted stem cell transplant. The receptor was derived from a male patient aged 2 to 9 who had a stem cell transplant for acute lymphoblastic leukemia, so the T cells may come from the graft donor. CDR3 nucleotides: TGTGCCAGCAGCCCTCGAAGGCAGCCCTACGAGCAGTACTTC. Translating gives CASSPRRQPYEQYF.